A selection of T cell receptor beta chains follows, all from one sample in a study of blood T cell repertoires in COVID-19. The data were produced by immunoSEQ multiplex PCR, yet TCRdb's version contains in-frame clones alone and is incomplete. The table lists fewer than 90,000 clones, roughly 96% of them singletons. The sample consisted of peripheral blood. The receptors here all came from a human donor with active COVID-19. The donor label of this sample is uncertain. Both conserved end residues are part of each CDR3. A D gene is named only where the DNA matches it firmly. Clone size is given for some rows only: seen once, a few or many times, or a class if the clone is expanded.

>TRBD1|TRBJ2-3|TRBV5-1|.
TGCGCCAGCAGCGCGTACAGGGGTACTAGCACAGATACGCAGTATTTT
CASSAYRGTSTDTQYF
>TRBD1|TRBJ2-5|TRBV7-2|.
TGTGCCAGCAGCTCGACAGGGGGCGGCGAGACCCAGTACTTC
CASSSTGGGETQYF
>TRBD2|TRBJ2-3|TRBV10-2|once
TGCGCCAGCAGTGAGGCTAGCGGAGTGAGCACAGATACGCAGTATTTT
CASSEASGVSTDTQYF
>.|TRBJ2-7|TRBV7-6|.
TGTGCCAGCAGCTCCTCGGACAGCTCCTACGAGCAGTACTTC
CASSSSDSSYEQYF
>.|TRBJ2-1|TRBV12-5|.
TGTGCTAGTGGTTTGGGCGGGGCAGCTAACAATGAGCAGTTCTTC
CASGLGGAANNEQFF
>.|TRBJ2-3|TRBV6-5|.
TGTGCCAGCAGGGCTGGACAGTTCACAGATACGCAGTATTTT
CASRAGQFTDTQYF
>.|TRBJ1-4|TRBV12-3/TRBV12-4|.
TGTGCCAGCAGTTTCGTCGATGAAAAACTGTTTTTT
CASSFVDEKLFF
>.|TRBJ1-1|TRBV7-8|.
TGTGCCAGCACCGGACTTGGGGTGAAGAACACTGAAGCTTTCTTT
CASTGLGVKNTEAFF
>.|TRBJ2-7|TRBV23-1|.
TGCGCCAGCAGTCACTCCGGGCAGGGAATCTCCTACGAGCAGTACTTC
CASSHSGQGISYEQYF
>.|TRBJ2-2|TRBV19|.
TGTGCCAGTAGTACCAGGGGACCGAGAAACACCGGGGAGCTGTTTTTT
CASSTRGPRNTGELFF
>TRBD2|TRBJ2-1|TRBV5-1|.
TGCGCCAGCAGCTTGGCGGGAGGGCAGGATGAGCAGTTCTTC
CASSLAGGQDEQFF
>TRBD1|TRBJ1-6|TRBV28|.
TGTGCCAGCAGTTCTCCAGGGGGCGCGGGTTCACCCCTCCACTTT
CASSSPGGAGSPLHF
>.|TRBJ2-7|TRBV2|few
TGTGCCAGCAGTGCGACTAGCTACGAGCAGTACTTC
CASSATSYEQYF
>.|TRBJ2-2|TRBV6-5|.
TGTGCCAGTGTCCGACAGACACACACCGGGGAGCTGTTTTTT
CASVRQTHTGELFF
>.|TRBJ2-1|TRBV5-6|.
TGTGCCAGCAGCTCCCCCCTGCGGCCACAAAGGAATGAGCAGTTCTTC
CASSSPLRPQRNEQFF
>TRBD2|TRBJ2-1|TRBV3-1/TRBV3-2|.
TGTGCCAGCAGATCCACCGGGACTAGAAATGAGCAGTTCTTC
CASRSTGTRNEQFF
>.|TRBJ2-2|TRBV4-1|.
TGCGCCAGCAGCCAAGCCCAGGGGCTAGCGGAAACGAACACCGGGGAGCTGTTTTTT
CASSQAQGLAETNTGELFF
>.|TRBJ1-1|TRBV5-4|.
TGTGCCAGCAGAAAACAGTCGACAATGAACACTGAAGCTTTCTTT
CASRKQSTMNTEAFF
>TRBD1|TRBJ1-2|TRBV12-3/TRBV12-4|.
TGTGCCAGCAGCGGACAGGGAAGTAATGGCTACACCTTC
CASSGQGSNGYTF
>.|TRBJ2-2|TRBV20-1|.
TGCAGTGCAACTGGTTGGGGGGAGCTGTTTTTT
CSATGWGELFF
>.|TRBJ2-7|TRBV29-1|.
TGCAGCGTGGAAACTCTGGAGGGCGGCTACGAGCAGTACTTC
CSVETLEGGYEQYF
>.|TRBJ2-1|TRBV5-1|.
TGCGCCAGCAGCCCCACGCGCCCCTCCCCTGGTGAGCAGTTCTTC
CASSPTRPSPGEQFF
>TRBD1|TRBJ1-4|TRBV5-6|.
TGTGCCAGCAGCATCCGGGGGACAGGGTTTGGAAAACTGTTTTTT
CASSIRGTGFGKLFF
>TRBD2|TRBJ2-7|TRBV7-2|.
TGTGCCAGCAGCTTGAAGCGGGGATTAGGGTACGAGCAGTACTTC
CASSLKRGLGYEQYF
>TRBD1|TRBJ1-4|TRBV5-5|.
TGTGCCAGCAGCCGACAGGGTAATGAAAAACTGTTTTTT
CASSRQGNEKLFF
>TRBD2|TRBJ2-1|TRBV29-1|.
TGCAGCGTCAACGGGGGACTAGCGGAGCAGTTCTTC
CSVNGGLAEQFF
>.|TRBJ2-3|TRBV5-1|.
TGCGCCAGCAGCTTGGCCTCCGGGCGGGAAACAGATACGCAGTATTTT
CASSLASGRETDTQYF
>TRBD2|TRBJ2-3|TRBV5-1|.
TGCGCCAGCAGCTTCGGTGGGGGGGTCACAGATACGCAGTATTTT
CASSFGGGVTDTQYF
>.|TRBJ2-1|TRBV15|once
TGTGCCACCAGCAGAGCCCAGTACAATGAGCAGTTCTTC
CATSRAQYNEQFF
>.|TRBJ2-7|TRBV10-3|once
TGTGCCATCAAAAGGGACATATCCTACGAGCAGTACTTC
CAIKRDISYEQYF
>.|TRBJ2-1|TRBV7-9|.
TGTGCCAGCAGCCCCCCTGAGGGGGACACCATTTCCACCTACAATGAGCAGTTCTTC
CASSPPEGDTISTYNEQFF
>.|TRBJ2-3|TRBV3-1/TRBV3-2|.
TGTGCCAGCAGCCAAGAAAGGGGTCCGCGTACGCAGTATTTT
CASSQERGPRTQYF
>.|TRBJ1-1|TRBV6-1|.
TGTGCCAGCAGTGAAGGCACAGGCCCTATGAACACTGAAGCTTTCTTT
CASSEGTGPMNTEAFF
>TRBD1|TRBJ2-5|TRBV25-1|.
TGTGCCAGCAGTGTCTCAGGGGGAGAGACCCAGTACTTC
CASSVSGGETQYF